The source of this T cell receptor (beta chain) is a study of cytomegalovirus exposure and HLA in healthy donors. Overall study: The roughly 110 validation repertoires were reported in a later analysis to have been generated on the same platform as the approximately 700 first-cohort repertoires.

This CDR3 has 12 residues. From germline, CDR1 is MNHEY and CDR2 SVGAGI. Trimming took 10 bases from V and 1 from J, leaving 11 bases between them. Generated by immunoSEQ multiplex PCR, the TCRdb table keeps only in-frame clones and is missing some. The table has about 170,000 clones, 86% seen once. Study results and limitations: Cytomegalovirus association was listed for 170 or so TCR beta chains. Rarity characterized most TCR sequences, yet some public TCRs appeared in many donors.

Comments on this clone: Its target is unknown.

The sequence was collected from a man between 18 and 29 years old in good health and CMV-seropositive. Material: PBMCs. This chain connects TRBV6-5 to TRBJ2-7, with TRBD1 as a possible D gene (5 bases). This CDR3 is CATKGYSYEQYF. The DNA of the CDR3 is TGTGCCACTAAGGGGTATTCCTACGAGCAGTACTTC.